Given below is one T cell receptor (beta chain) in context. The age range of participants was about 18 to 89 years, with residence in more than 20 US areas. Grouping used clinical history reported by participants in a survey and questionnaire. V lost 5 bases, J lost 2 bases, and 16 bases lay in between. The CDR3 has 15 residues. Looked up from germline, CDR1 is SGHTA and CDR2 is FQGNSA. This entry is derived from a study of blood T cell repertoires in COVID-19. Overall study context: From T cells, B-cell-depleted T cells, or PBMCs came the material, which was cDNA or gDNA.

In the authors' workflow: Using reference gene primer amplification, nucleated cell counts were estimated. Clones were sequenced by immunoSEQ multiplex PCR, and TCRdb holds only the in-frame ones, with some missing. V and J calls and clone size are copied from that table; D and trimming were computed from the DNA. There are 200,000 to 250,000 clones in the sample; roughly 85% occur only once, and about 4% lies in the top ten. The sample was PBMCs or T cells enriched from blood (not recorded which). The chain joins TRBV7-2 to TRBJ2-7; possible D gene TRBD2, 5 bases. The clonotype originates from a woman aged 40 to 50 with acute COVID-19. CDR3 amino acids: CASSPRPRGPYEQYF. The CDR3 nucleotides are TGTGCCAGCAGCCCCCGCCCGCGCGGGCCCTACGAGCAGTACTTC.